This T cell receptor beta chain came from a study of blood T cell repertoires in COVID-19. Sequencing used immunoSEQ multiplex PCR; TCRdb keeps in-frame clones, though not all of them. The table lists 45,000 to 50,000 clones, over 70% of them singletons. Per the germline V gene, CDR1 is LNHDA and CDR2 is SQIVND (reference sequence). The CDR3 contains 13 residues. V lost 3 bases and J lost 7, with 7 bases in between. Sequencing was carried out using peripheral blood. This receptor was obtained from a man over 45 with acute or convalescent COVID-19. This chain uses TRBV19 with TRBJ1-6; D is perhaps TRBD1 (5 bases). In nucleotides, the CDR3 is TGTGCCAGTAGTATTGGGGGGAATTCACCCCTCCACTTT. The encoded protein is CASSIGGNSPLHF.